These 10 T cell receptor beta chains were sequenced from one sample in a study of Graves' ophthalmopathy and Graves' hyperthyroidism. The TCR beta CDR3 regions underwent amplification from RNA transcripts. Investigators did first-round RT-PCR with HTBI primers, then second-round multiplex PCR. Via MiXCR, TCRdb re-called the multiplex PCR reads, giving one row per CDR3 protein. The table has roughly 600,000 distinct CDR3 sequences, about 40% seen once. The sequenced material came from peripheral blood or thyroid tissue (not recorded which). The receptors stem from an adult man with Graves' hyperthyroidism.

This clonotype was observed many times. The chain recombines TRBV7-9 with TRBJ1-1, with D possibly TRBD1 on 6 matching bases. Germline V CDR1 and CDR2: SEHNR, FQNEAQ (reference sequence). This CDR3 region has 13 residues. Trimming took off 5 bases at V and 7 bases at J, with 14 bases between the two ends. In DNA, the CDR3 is TGTGCCAGCAGCCAACAGGGAGAGCATGAAGCTTTCTTT. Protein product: CASSQQGEHEAFF. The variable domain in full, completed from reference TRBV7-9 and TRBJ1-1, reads DTGVSQNPRHKITKRGQNVTFRCDPISEHNRLYWYRQTLGQGPEFLTYFQNEAQLEKSRLLSDRFSAERPKGSFSTLEIQRTEQGDSAMYLCASSQQGEHEAFFGQGTRLTVV.

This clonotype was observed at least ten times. This CDR3 is CASRTSHRAGVTEAFF. The CDR3 DNA follows: TGTGCCAGTAGGACATCTCACAGAGCGGGGGTCACTGAAGCTTTCTTT. The genes are TRBV19 and TRBJ1-1, with D possibly TRBD1 on 5 matching bases. Per the germline V gene, CDR1 is LNHDA and CDR2 is SQIVND (reference sequence). Trimming stripped 6 bases from V and 4 bases from J, with 21 bases between. The CDR3 consists of 16 residues.

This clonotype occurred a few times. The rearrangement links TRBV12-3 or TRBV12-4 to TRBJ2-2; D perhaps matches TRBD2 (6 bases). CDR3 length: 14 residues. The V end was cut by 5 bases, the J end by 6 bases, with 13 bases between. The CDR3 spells CASSEGLLPGELFF. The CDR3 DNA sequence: TGTGCCAGCAGTGAGGGACTTCTCCCCGGGGAGCTGTTTTTT.

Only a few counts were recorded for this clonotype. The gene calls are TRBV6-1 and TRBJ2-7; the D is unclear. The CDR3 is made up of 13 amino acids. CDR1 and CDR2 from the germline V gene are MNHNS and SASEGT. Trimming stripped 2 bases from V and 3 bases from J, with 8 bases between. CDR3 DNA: TGTGCCAGCAGTGAATGGATGTACTACGAGCAGTACTTC. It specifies CASSEWMYYEQYF.

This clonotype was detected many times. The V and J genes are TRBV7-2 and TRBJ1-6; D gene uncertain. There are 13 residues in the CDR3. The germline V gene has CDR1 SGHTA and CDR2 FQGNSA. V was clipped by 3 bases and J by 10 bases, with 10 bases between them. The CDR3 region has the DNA TGTGCCAGCAGCTTGAGATTGAGGTCACCCCTCCACTTT. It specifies CASSLRLRSPLHF.

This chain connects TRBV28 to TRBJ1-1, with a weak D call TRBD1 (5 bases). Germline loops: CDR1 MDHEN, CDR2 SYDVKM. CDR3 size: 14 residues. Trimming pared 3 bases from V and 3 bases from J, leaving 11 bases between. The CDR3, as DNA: TGTGCCAGCAGTTTTGGGGGGTTGGACACTGAAGCTTTCTTT. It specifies CASSFGGLDTEAFF. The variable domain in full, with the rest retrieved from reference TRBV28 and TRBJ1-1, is DVKVTQSSRYLVKRTGEKVFLECVQDMDHENMFWYRQDPGLGLRLIYFSYDVKMKEKGDIPEGYSVSREKKERFSLILESASTNQTSMYLCASSFGGLDTEAFFGQGTRLTVV.

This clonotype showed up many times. CDR3 in DNA: TGTGCCAGTAACGTCGACCCGGTAGGCGGGGAGCTGTTTTTT. This sequence encodes CASNVDPVGGELFF. The chain combines TRBV12-3 or TRBV12-4 with TRBJ2-2; D unresolved. The CDR3 is 14 residues long. V was shortened by 9 bases and J by 7 bases, with 18 bases between the two germline ends.

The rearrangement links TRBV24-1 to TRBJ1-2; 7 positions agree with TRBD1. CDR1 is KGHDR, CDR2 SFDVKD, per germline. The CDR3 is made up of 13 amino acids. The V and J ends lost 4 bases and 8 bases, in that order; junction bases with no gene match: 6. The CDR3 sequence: CATSDRGARGYTF. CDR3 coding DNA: TGTGCCACCAGTGACAGGGGGGCCCGCGGCTACACCTTC.

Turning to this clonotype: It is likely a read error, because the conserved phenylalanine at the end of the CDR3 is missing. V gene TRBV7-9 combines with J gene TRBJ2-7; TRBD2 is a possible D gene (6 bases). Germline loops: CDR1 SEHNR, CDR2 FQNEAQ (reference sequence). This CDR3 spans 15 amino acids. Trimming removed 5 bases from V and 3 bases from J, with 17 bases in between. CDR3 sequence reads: CASSRATGSGYEQYL. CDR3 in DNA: TGTGCCAGCAGCAGGGCCACTGGTAGCGGCTACGAGCAGTACCTC.

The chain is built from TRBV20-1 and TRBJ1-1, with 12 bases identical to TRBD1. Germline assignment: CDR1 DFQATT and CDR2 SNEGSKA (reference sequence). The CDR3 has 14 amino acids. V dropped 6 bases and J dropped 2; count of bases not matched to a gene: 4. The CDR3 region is CSAPGQGANTEAFF. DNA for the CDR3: TGCAGTGCCCCGGGACAGGGGGCTAACACTGAAGCTTTCTTT.